Below are 22 T cell receptor beta chains sequenced from a single sample in a study of early T cells in non-severe SARS-CoV-2 infection. TCRdb fed the 5' RACE reads into MiXCR, producing one record per CDR3 protein. The sample shows more than 65,000 distinct CDR3 sequences, around an eighth of them seen only once. The sequencing input was whole blood. All receptors derive from an adult who was a healthcare worker with PCR-confirmed SARS-CoV-2 infection or an uninfected control (not recorded which).

Ten or more counts support this clonotype. J is TRBJ2-5 and V is TRBV12-3 or TRBV12-4; 9 bases match TRBD1. The CDR3 totals 14 residues. V trimming: 8 bases; J trimming: 1 base; junction bases outside the gene matches: 5. The CDR3 loop is CASRRDRAQETQYF. CDR3 DNA: TGTGCCAGCCGCAGGGACAGGGCCCAAGAGACCCAGTACTTC.

Judged by abundance, this clonotype is medium-sized (0.01 to 0.1%). This rearrangement joins TRBV20-1 to TRBJ2-1, with 10 bases aligning to TRBD2. Trimming cost V 3 bases and J 5 bases; bases outside gene matches: 4. This CDR3 has 14 residues. From germline, CDR1 is DFQATT and CDR2 SNEGSKA (reference sequence). Written as DNA, the CDR3 is TGCAGTGCTAGTCGTGGACTAGCGGACAATGAGCAGTTCTTC. It translates to CSASRGLADNEQFF.

This clonotype was recorded many times. This chain joins TRBV4-3 and TRBJ1-6; the D gene is possibly TRBD1 (6 bases). Trimming removed 0 bases at V and 8 bases at J, with 14 bases between. Germline V gives CDR1 LGHNA, CDR2 YSLEER. The CDR3 consists of 16 residues. In DNA, the CDR3 is TGCGCCAGCAGCCAAGATGTGGGGGCATTAGATTCACCCCTCCACTTT. Encoded protein: CASSQDVGALDSPLHF.

V usage is TRBV21-1 and J usage is TRBJ1-1; the table's D gene call, TRBD1, was not cross checked with the DNA. TRBV21-1 is classified as a pseudogene. The CDR3 has 15 amino acids. Written as DNA, the CDR3 is TGTGCCAGCAGCTGGACCCGGGACAGAATGACGGTGGCTTTCTTT. The encoded protein is CASSWTRDRMTVAFF.

In its sample, this clonotype ranks as medium-sized. The chain employs TRBV3-1 and TRBJ1-5; the D is unclear. CDR1 and CDR2 from the germline V gene are LGHDT and YNNKEL (reference sequence). Trimming stripped 7 bases from V and 5 bases from J, with 18 bases between. CDR3 size: 15 residues. The CDR3, as DNA: TGTGCCAGCACCCCCGATGGGAGGGTGGATCAGCCCCAGCATTTT. Amino acids: CASTPDGRVDQPQHF. Combining the CDR3 with reference TRBV3-1 and TRBJ1-5 gives the whole variable domain DTAVSQTPKYLVTQMGNDKSIKCEQNLGHDTMYWYKQDSKKFLKIMFSYNNKELIINETVPNRFSPKSPDKAHLNLHINSLELGDSAVYFCASTPDGRVDQPQHFGDGTRLSIL.

The rearrangement links TRBV4-3 to TRBJ2-7, with 12 bases that match TRBD2. CDR3 length equals 17 residues. V trimming: 0 bases; J trimming: 2 bases; junction bases outside the gene matches: 5. From germline, CDR1 is LGHNA and CDR2 YSLEER. Here the CDR3 DNA reads TGCGCCAGCAGCCAAGAAGAGCGACTAGCGGGGGCCTACGAGCAGTACTTC. This gives the protein CASSQEERLAGAYEQYF.

The sample holds a few counts of this clonotype. This sequence joins TRBV9 and TRBJ1-3; 7 bases line up with TRBD1. Losses at the gene ends were 4 bases for V and 4 bases for J; bases not matched to a gene: 5. Germline V gene sequence: CDR1 SGDLS, CDR2 YYNGEE. The CDR3 is 14 residues long. The CDR3 nucleotides read TGTGCCAGCAGCCTGACAGGGCCAGGAAACACCATATATTTT. It is translated as CASSLTGPGNTIYF.

With regard to this clonotype: This CDR3 is missing its conserved last phenylalanine or tryptophan, likely due to a read error. The V gene is TRBV7-2, the J gene TRBJ2-3, with D unresolved. The V and J ends lost 5 bases and 6 bases respectively, with 15 bases between them. The germline V gene has CDR1 SGHTA and CDR2 FQGNSA. The CDR3 sequence is 14 residues long. The CDR3 spells CASSPSGHYDTQYS. CDR3 sequence (DNA): TGTGCCAGCAGCCCCTCCGGTCATTATGATACGCAGTATTCT.

This clonotype has at least ten counts. The CDR3 DNA sequence: TGCAGCGTTGCAGGGGGCCGGGGAACCGGGGAGCTGTTTTTT. Translating gives CSVAGGRGTGELFF. The V gene is TRBV29-1, the J gene TRBJ2-2; 8 nucleotides align to TRBD1. V dropped 4 bases and J dropped 5; count of bases not matched to a gene: 6. Germline V lookup: CDR1 SQVTM, CDR2 ANQGSEA. The CDR3 spans 14 residues.

J is TRBJ2-3 and V is TRBV19; 8 positions match TRBD2. CDR1 LNHDA and CDR2 SQIVND come from the germline V gene (reference sequence). This CDR3 is built from 19 residues. The V gene end was trimmed by 2 bases and the J gene end by 1 base; junction bases not matched to a gene: 14. DNA of the CDR3: TGTGCCAGTAGTATAAGGCTAGCGGGCCCCCCTCTTCGCACAGATACGCAGTATTTT. This codes for CASSIRLAGPPLRTDTQYF.

This clonotype has at least ten counts. This chain uses TRBV20-1 with TRBJ2-3; TRBD1 matches at 9 bases. The CDR3 extends over 17 amino acids. CDR1 DFQATT and CDR2 SNEGSKA come from the germline V gene (reference sequence). V lost 1 base and J lost 6; bases outside the gene matches: 14. The CDR3 nucleotides read TGCAGTGCTAGAGCTCTAAGAACAGGGGGCCGTGAGGATACGCAGTATTTT. It translates to CSARALRTGGREDTQYF.

The rearrangement uses TRBV5-1 and TRBJ2-1, with D uncertain. V was shortened by 0 bases and J by 5 bases, with 3 bases between the two germline ends. Germline V gives CDR1 SGHRS, CDR2 YFSETQ. The CDR3 contains 12 residues. The CDR3: CASSLDNNEQFF. The CDR3 DNA follows: TGCGCCAGCAGCTTGGATAACAATGAGCAGTTCTTC.

The V and J genes are TRBV10-3 and TRBJ2-3, with D unclear. Between the trimmed V and J ends, which lost 1 base and 3 bases, there was a span of 11 bases. From germline, CDR1 is ENHRY and CDR2 SYGVKD. This CDR3 has 15 amino acids. The CDR3 region has the DNA TGTGCCATCAGTGAGTTGACCCTGGGGACAGATACGCAGTATTTT. Its translation is CAISELTLGTDTQYF.

The sample holds many counts of this clonotype. The chain is built from TRBV28 and TRBJ1-6, with D hard to call. The CDR3 loop spans 11 amino acids. Germline V CDR1 and CDR2: MDHEN, SYDVKM. V was trimmed by 5 bases and J by 7 bases, leaving 3 bases between them. CDR3 nucleotides: TGTGCCAGCAGTCGCAATTCACCCCTCCACTTT. Translating it yields CASSRNSPLHF. Together with reference TRBV28 and TRBJ1-6, the CDR3 gives the full variable domain: DVKVTQSSRYLVKRTGEKVFLECVQDMDHENMFWYRQDPGLGLRLIYFSYDVKMKEKGDIPEGYSVSREKKERFSLILESASTNQTSMYLCASSRNSPLHFGNGTRLTVT.

This clonotype occurred many times. The chain combines TRBV4-3 with TRBJ2-1; D may be TRBD2 (6 bases). The CDR3 sequence is 15 residues long. In germline, CDR1 is LGHNA, CDR2 YSLEER. Deletions cut 8 bases from V and 3 bases from J, with 17 bases between. The CDR3 DNA follows: TGCGCCAGCGGTGGAGGGATTTACAACTACAATGAGCAGTTCTTC. As protein: CASGGGIYNYNEQFF.

In its sample, this clonotype was seen many times. The chain uses TRBV4-3 and TRBJ2-1, with 10 bases that match TRBD2. The trim removed 1 base at V and 5 bases at J, leaving 8 bases unmatched. The CDR3 runs to 17 residues. Germline values: CDR1 LGHNA, CDR2 YSLEER. The CDR3 spells CASSQARAGGPNNEQFF. CDR3 nucleotides: TGCGCCAGCAGCCAAGCCCGAGCGGGAGGGCCAAACAATGAGCAGTTCTTC.

The V gene is TRBV9, the J gene TRBJ2-1; 10 nucleotides align to TRBD2. V lost 0 bases, J lost 6 bases, and 3 bases stayed unmatched. Germline assignment: CDR1 SGDLS and CDR2 YYNGEE. This CDR3 is built from 15 residues. CDR3 protein: CASSVVASGGNEQFF. The CDR3 bases are TGTGCCAGCAGCGTAGTGGCTAGCGGGGGCAATGAGCAGTTCTTC.

This clonotype was seen repeatedly, ten times or more. The chain couples TRBV10-2 to TRBJ2-7, with no clear D. This CDR3 contains 13 residues. Trimming shortened V by 0 bases and J by 3 bases, and 6 bases separated the two germline ends. Per germline, CDR1 WSHSY and CDR2 SAAADI. CDR3 residues: CASSESEVYEQYF. CDR3 bases: TGCGCCAGCAGTGAGTCCGAAGTCTACGAGCAGTACTTC.

This clonotype was found many times. The gene calls are TRBV4-3 and TRBJ2-2; no reliable D call. Germline V gene lookup returns CDR1 LGHNA and CDR2 YSLEER. The V end was cut by 0 bases, the J end by 2 bases, with 4 bases between. This CDR3 spans 14 amino acids. The CDR3 nucleotides read TGCGCCAGCAGCCAAGAGTTCAACACCGGGGAGCTGTTTTTT. Translation gives CASSQEFNTGELFF.

This clonotype showed up many times. This chain links TRBV6-2 or TRBV6-3 with TRBJ2-7, with D perhaps TRBD2 (5 bases). In germline, CDR1 is MNHEY, CDR2 SVGEGT. The V end was cut by 7 bases, the J end by 6 bases, with 13 bases between. The CDR3 runs 12 residues. The CDR3 sequence: CASTPRVGEQYF. CDR3 in DNA: TGTGCCAGCACCCCGAGGGTCGGCGAGCAGTACTTC.

In this sample, this clonotype turned up many times. The V gene is TRBV20-1, the J gene TRBJ2-7; no definite D call. The CDR3 totals 15 residues. Trimming took off 3 bases at V and 2 bases at J, with 17 bases between the two ends. In germline, CDR1 is DFQATT, CDR2 SNEGSKA (reference sequence). The DNA for the CDR3 is TGCAGTGCTAGGGCCCCCTCAGGCCTGACCTACGAGCAGTACTTC. It specifies CSARAPSGLTYEQYF.

This clonotype was recorded at least ten times. The rearrangement joins TRBV29-1 to TRBJ2-5; D not resolved. The CDR3 sequence is 11 residues long. From germline, CDR1 is SQVTM and CDR2 ANQGSEA. The V gene lost 7 bases and the J gene lost 7 bases, with 13 bases spanning the gap. The CDR3 spells CSAVGGPTQYF. The CDR3 region has the DNA TGCAGCGCCGTCGGCGGACCGACCCAGTACTTC.